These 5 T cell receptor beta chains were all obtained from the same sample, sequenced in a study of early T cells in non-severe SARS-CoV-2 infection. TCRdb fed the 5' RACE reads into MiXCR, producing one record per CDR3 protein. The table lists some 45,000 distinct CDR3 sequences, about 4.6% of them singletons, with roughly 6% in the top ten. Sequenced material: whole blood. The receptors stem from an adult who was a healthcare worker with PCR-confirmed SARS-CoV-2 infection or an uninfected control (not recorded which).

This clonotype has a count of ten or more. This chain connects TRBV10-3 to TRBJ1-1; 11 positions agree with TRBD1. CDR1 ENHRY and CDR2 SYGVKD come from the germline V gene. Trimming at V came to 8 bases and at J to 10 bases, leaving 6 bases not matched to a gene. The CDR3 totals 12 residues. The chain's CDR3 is CAIFPGQGAAFF. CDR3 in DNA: TGTGCCATCTTCCCAGGACAGGGGGCAGCTTTCTTT.

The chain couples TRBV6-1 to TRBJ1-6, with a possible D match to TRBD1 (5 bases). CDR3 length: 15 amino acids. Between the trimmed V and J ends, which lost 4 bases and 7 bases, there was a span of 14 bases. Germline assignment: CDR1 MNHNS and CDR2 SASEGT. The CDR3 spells CASSVSRGMNSPLHF. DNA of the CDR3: TGTGCCAGCAGTGTGTCTCGGGGCATGAATTCACCCCTCCACTTT.

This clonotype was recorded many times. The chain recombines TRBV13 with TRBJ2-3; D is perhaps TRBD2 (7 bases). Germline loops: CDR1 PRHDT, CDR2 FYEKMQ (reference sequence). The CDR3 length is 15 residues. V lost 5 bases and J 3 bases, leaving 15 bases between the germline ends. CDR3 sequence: CASSGGAQRTDTQYF. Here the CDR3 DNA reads TGTGCCAGCAGCGGGGGGGCCCAAAGGACAGATACGCAGTATTTT. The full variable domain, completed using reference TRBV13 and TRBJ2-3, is AAGVIQSPRHLIKEKRETATLKCYPIPRHDTVYWYQQGPGQDPQFLISFYEKMQSDKGSIPDRFSAQQFSDYHSELNMSSLELGDSALYFCASSGGAQRTDTQYFGPGTRLTVL.

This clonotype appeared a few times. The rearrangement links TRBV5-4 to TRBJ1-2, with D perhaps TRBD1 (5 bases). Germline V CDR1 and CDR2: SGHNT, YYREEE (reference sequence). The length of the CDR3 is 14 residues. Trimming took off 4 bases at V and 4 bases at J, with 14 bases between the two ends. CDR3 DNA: TGTGCCAGCAGCCTCTCGGGACCGCCCTATGGCTACACCTTC. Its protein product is CASSLSGPPYGYTF.

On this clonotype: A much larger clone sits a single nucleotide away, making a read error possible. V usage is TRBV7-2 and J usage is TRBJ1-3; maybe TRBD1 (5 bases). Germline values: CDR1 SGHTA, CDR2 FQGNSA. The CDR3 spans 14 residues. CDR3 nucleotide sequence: TGTGTCAGCAGGTTTCAGGGTCCTGACTCGGCCATATATTTT. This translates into CVSRFQGPDSAIYF.